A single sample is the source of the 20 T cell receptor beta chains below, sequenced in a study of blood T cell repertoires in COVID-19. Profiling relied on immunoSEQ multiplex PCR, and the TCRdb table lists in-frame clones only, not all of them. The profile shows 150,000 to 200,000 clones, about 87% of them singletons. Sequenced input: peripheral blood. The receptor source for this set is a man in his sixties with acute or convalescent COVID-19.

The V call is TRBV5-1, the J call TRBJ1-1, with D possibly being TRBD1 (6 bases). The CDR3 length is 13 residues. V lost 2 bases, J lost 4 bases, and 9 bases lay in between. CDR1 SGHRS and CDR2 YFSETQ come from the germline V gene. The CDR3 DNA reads TGCGCCAGCAGCTTTACAGGGTCCACTGAAGCTTTCTTT. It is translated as CASSFTGSTEAFF. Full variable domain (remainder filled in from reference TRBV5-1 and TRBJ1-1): KAGVTQTPRYLIKTRGQQVTLSCSPISGHRSVSWYQQTPGQGLQFLFEYFSETQRNKGNFPGRFSGRQFSNSRSEMNVSTLELGDSALYLCASSFTGSTEAFFGQGTRLTVV.

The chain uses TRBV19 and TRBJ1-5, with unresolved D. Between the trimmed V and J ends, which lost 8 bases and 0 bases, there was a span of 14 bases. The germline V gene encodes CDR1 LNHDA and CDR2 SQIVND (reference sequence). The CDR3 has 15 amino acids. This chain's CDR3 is CASFQPGDSNQPQHF. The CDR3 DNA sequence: TGTGCCAGTTTTCAACCGGGAGATAGCAATCAGCCCCAGCATTTT.

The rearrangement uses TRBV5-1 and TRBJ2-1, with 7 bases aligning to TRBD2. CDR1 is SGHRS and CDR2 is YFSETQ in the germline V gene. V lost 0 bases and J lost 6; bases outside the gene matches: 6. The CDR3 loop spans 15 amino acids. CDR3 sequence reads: CASSLAAGASNEQFF. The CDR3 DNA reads TGCGCCAGCAGCTTGGCCGCGGGAGCCTCCAATGAGCAGTTCTTC.

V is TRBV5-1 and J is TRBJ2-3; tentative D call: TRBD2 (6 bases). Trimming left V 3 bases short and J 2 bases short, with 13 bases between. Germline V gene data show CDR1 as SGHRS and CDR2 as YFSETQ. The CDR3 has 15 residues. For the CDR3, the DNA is TGCGCCAGCAGCTGGGTTACTAGCCACACAGATACGCAGTATTTT. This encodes CASSWVTSHTDTQYF.

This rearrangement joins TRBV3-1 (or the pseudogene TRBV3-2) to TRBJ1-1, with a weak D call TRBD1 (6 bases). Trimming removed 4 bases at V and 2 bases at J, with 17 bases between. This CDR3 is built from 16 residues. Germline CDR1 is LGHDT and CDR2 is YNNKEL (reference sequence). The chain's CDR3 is CASSLGQRLTNTEAFF. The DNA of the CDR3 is TGTGCCAGCAGCCTCGGACAGCGGCTTACAAACACTGAAGCTTTCTTT.

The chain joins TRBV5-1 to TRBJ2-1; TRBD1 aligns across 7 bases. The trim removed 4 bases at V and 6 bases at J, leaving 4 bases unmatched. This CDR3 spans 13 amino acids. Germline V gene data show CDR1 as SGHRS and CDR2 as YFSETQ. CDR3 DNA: TGCGCCAGCAGCCGGGACAGCGCCAATGAGCAGTTCTTC. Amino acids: CASSRDSANEQFF.

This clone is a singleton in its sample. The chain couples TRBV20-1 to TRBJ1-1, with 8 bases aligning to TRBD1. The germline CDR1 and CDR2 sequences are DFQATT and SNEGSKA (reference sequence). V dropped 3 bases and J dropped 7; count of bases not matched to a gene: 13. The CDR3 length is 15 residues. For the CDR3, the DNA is TGCAGTGCTAGTTCCCTACGCACAGGGACAGGTGAAGCTTTCTTT. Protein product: CSASSLRTGTGEAFF.

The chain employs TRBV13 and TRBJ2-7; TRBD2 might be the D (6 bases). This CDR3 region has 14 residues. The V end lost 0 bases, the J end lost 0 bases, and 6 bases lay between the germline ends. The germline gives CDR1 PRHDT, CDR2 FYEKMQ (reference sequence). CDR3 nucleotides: TGTGCCAGCAGCTTAGGCGGGAGCTCCTACGAGCAGTACTTC. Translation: CASSLGGSSYEQYF.

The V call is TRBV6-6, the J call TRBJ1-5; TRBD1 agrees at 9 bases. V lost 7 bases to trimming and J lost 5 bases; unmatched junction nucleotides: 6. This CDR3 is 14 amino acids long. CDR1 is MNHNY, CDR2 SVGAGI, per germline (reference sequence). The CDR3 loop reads CASTRTGDDQPQHF. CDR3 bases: TGTGCCAGCACCCGGACAGGGGATGATCAGCCCCAGCATTTT.

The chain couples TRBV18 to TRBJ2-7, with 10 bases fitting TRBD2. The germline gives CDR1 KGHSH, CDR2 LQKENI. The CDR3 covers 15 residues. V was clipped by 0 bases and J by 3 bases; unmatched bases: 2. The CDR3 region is CASSPPASGGYEQYF. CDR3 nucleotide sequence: TGTGCCAGCTCACCACCGGCTAGCGGGGGCTACGAGCAGTACTTC. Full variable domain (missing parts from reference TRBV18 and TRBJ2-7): NAGVMQNPRHLVRRRGQEARLRCSPMKGHSHVYWYRQLPEEGLKFMVYLQKENIIDESGMPKERFSAEFPKEGPSILRIQQVVRGDSAAYFCASSPPASGGYEQYFGPGTRLTVT.

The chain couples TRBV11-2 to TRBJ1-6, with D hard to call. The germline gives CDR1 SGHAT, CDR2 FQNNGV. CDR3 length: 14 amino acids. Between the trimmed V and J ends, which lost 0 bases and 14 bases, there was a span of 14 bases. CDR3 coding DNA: TGTGCCAGCAGCTTAGATCGGCGGGCGATAACCCTCCACTTT. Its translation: CASSLDRRAITLHF.

CDR3 region: CASSSRGQGAGGYTF. As DNA, the CDR3 is TGTGCCAGCAGTTCACGGGGGCAGGGGGCAGGAGGCTACACCTTC. This chain uses TRBV6-5 with TRBJ1-2; 8 positions match TRBD1. CDR3 length: 15 residues. Germline values: CDR1 MNHEY, CDR2 SVGAGI. Trimming removed 4 bases from V and 8 bases from J; junction bases left unmatched: 12.

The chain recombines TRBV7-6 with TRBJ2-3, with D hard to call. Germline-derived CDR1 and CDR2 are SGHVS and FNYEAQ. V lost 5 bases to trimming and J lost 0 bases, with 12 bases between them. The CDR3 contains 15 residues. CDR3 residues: CASSLTVLSTDTQYF. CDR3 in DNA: TGTGCCAGCAGCCTTACGGTCTTAAGCACAGATACGCAGTATTTT. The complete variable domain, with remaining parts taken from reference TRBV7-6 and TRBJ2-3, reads GAGVSQSPRYKVTKRGQDVALRCDPISGHVSLYWYRQALGQGPEFLTYFNYEAQQDKSGLPNDRFSAERPEGSISTLTIQRTEQRDSAMYRCASSLTVLSTDTQYFGPGTRLTVL.

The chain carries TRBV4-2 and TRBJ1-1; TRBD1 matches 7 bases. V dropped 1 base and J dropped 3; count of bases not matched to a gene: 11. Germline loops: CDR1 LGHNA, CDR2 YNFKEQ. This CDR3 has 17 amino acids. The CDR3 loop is CASSQGQGPDSYTEAFF. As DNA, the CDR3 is TGTGCCAGCAGCCAAGGACAGGGCCCGGATAGTTACACTGAAGCTTTCTTT.

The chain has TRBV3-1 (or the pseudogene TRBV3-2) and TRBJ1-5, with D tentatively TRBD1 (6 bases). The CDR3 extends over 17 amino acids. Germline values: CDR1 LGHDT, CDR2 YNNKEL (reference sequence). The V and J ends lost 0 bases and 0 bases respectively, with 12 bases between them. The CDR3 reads CASSQELDRLSNQPQHF. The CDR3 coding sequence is TGTGCCAGCAGCCAAGAGTTGGACAGACTTAGCAATCAGCCCCAGCATTTT.

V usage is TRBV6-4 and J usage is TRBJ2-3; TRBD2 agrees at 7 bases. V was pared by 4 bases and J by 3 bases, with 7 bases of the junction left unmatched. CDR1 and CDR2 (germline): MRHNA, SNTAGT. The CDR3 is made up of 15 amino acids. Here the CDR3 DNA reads TGTGCCAGCAGTGCCATAGCGGGCATTACAGATACGCAGTATTTT. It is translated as CASSAIAGITDTQYF.

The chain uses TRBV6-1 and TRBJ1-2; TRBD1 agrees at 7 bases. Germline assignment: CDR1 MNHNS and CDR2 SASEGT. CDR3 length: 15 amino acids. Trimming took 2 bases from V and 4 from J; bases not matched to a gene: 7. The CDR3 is CASSERQGVLYGYTF. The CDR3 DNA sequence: TGTGCCAGCAGTGAAAGGCAGGGGGTGCTCTATGGCTACACCTTC.

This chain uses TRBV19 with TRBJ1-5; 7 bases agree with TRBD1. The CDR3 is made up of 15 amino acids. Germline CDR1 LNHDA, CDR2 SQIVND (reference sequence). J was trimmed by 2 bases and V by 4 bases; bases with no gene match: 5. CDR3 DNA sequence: TGTGCCAGTAGTAATCGACAGGGACGCAATCAGCCCCAGCATTTT. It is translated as CASSNRQGRNQPQHF.

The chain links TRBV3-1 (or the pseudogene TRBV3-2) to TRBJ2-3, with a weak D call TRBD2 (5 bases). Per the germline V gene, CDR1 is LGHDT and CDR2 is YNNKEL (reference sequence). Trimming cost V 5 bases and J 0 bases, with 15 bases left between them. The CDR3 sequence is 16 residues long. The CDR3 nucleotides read TGTGCCAGCAGCTCCCGGGGAGCTTTCAGCACAGATACGCAGTATTTT. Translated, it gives CASSSRGAFSTDTQYF.

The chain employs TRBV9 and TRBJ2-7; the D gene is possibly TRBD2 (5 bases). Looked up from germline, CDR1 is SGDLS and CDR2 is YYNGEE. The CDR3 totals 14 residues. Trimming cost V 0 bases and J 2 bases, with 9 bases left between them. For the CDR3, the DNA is TGTGCCAGCAGCGTAGGCCTAGCTACCTACGAGCAGTACTTC. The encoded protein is CASSVGLATYEQYF.